These 19 T cell receptor beta chains share one sample of origin, sequenced in a study of CD8+ T cells in alopecia areata (dated by TCRdb to 2017 to 2018). Library construction relied on the immunoSEQ multiplex PCR assay. For TCR sequencing, RNA was extracted from every sample and reverse transcribed into cDNA to serve as template. Entries here come from immuneACCESS through TCRdb and include only in-frame sequences with V and J called. Some clones fail to appear in such tables; in the studies checked, an unresolved V gene covers under half of the shortfall, and the cause of the remainder is unknown. The sample records around 190,000 clones, 60% of which are singletons. Jointly, the top ten make up about 0.94% of the sample. This sample's time point label indicates: about 25 weeks on oral tofacitinib. The treatment or condition label corresponds to: oral pan-JAK inhibitor, 5-10 mg twice daily. This sample comprised CD4+ T cells sorted from blood, obtained at week 24, from a patient treated with tofacitinib. Receptors were obtained from a human donor with alopecia areata.

This sequence joins TRBV15 and TRBJ1-4, with TRBD1 matching over 7 bases. The V segment lost 5 bases and the J segment 8 bases; nucleotides outside the gene matches: 11. This CDR3 contains 15 residues. Per germline, CDR1 LNHNV and CDR2 YYDKDF (reference sequence). CDR3 bases: TGTGCCACCAGCTCCGATCGACAGGGAATGGAAAAACTGTTTTTT. It specifies CATSSDRQGMEKLFF.

This clone was seen just once. The chain combines TRBV29-1 with TRBJ1-1; perhaps TRBD1 as D (5 bases). Germline V gene lookup returns CDR1 SQVTM and CDR2 ANQGSEA. The V gene lost 5 bases and the J gene lost 1 base, with 14 bases spanning the gap. The CDR3 extends over 14 amino acids. Here the CDR3 DNA reads TGCAGCGTTTCCCATATGGGGGGGAACACTGAAGCTTTCTTT. Protein: CSVSHMGGNTEAFF.

The genes are TRBV30 and TRBJ2-7; 7 nucleotides agree with TRBD2. The germline CDR1 and CDR2 sequences are GTSNPN and SVGIG (reference sequence). The CDR3 is 15 residues long. With V trimmed by 1 base and J by 2 bases, 8 bases remained unmatched. CDR3 in DNA: TGTGCCTGGAGTGCCGCAAGACGGGGGGCCTACGAGCAGTACTTC. Amino acids: CAWSAARRGAYEQYF.

This chain connects TRBV15 to TRBJ1-5, with D hard to call. The germline CDR1 and CDR2 sequences are LNHNV and YYDKDF (reference sequence). V was pared by 7 bases and J by 3 bases, with 10 bases between. This CDR3 is built from 13 residues. The CDR3 DNA reads TGTGCCACCACAGCGGGTTCCAATCAGCCCCAGCATTTT. Protein sequence: CATTAGSNQPQHF.

Points on this clone: Other DNA sequences within the sample encode an identical CDR3. The chain uses TRBV29-1 and TRBJ1-1; D call uncertain. Trimming took off 4 bases at V and 0 bases at J, with 9 bases between the two ends. Germline values: CDR1 SQVTM, CDR2 ANQGSEA. This CDR3 comprises 13 residues. The CDR3 sequence: CSVVGVMNTEAFF. The CDR3 region has the DNA TGCAGCGTTGTAGGCGTAATGAACACTGAAGCTTTCTTT. The full variable domain, completed using reference TRBV29-1 and TRBJ1-1, is SAVISQKPSRDICQRGTSLTIQCQVDSQVTMMFWYRQQPGQSLTLIATANQGSEATYESGFVIDKFPISRPNLTFSTLTVSNMSPEDSSIYLCSVVGVMNTEAFFGQGTRLTVV.

The genes are TRBV5-6 and TRBJ1-2; D gene unclear. Looked up from germline, CDR1 is SGHDT and CDR2 is YYEEEE. V dropped 0 bases and J dropped 4 bases, with 4 bases sitting between them. CDR3 length: 12 residues. The CDR3 bases are TGTGCCAGCAGCTTGGCAAGCTATGGCTACACCTTC. Its protein is CASSLASYGYTF.

This clone showed up just once. V gene TRBV30 combines with J gene TRBJ2-3; TRBD1 is a possible D gene (6 bases). The V gene lost 0 bases and the J gene lost 6 bases, with 10 bases spanning the gap. The CDR3 length is 13 residues. CDR1 and CDR2 from the germline V gene are GTSNPN and SVGIG (reference sequence). The CDR3 DNA follows: TGTGCCTGGAGTGTTAAGGGGGTGGATACGCAGTATTTT. Amino acids: CAWSVKGVDTQYF.

V and J are TRBV30 and TRBJ2-7; tentatively, D is TRBD2 (5 bases). Germline CDR1 and CDR2: GTSNPN and SVGIG (reference sequence). The CDR3 extends over 11 amino acids. The ends were cut back, 5 bases at V and 7 bases at J, with 12 bases in the middle. This CDR3 is CAWSIPGEQYF. Written as DNA, the CDR3 is TGTGCCTGGTCGATCCCGGGGGAGCAGTACTTC.

This clone was recorded a few times. V usage is TRBV25-1 and J usage is TRBJ1-1; D is unresolved. Germline V CDR1 and CDR2: MGHDK, SYGVNS. This CDR3 comprises 13 residues. The V and J ends lost 1 base and 1 base respectively, with 4 bases between them. The CDR3 loop reads CASSELTNTEAFF. As DNA, the CDR3 is TGTGCCAGCAGTGAATTGACGAACACTGAAGCTTTCTTT.

This clone turned up a few times. The chain uses TRBV29-1 and TRBJ1-1; D unclear. V was cut by 6 bases and J by 1 base, with 12 bases left in between. This CDR3 has 13 residues. Germline V lookup: CDR1 SQVTM, CDR2 ANQGSEA. This CDR3 is CSVGGKPNTEAFF. DNA for the CDR3: TGCAGCGTCGGCGGGAAACCGAACACTGAAGCTTTCTTT.

With respect to this clone: This same CDR3 is encoded by further DNA sequences in the sample. The V gene is TRBV30, the J gene TRBJ1-1, with 8 bases matching TRBD1. Germline values: CDR1 GTSNPN, CDR2 SVGIG (reference sequence). The CDR3 contains 15 residues. The V gene end was trimmed by 2 bases and the J gene end by 5 bases; junction bases not matched to a gene: 10. The chain's CDR3 is CAWSRSQGAGTEAFF. The CDR3 nucleotides read TGTGCCTGGAGTAGATCCCAGGGGGCGGGTACTGAAGCTTTCTTT.

This rearrangement joins TRBV30 to TRBJ1-1; D unresolved. This CDR3 has 13 amino acids. Germline-derived CDR1 and CDR2 are GTSNPN and SVGIG (reference sequence). The V gene lost 8 bases and the J gene lost 0 bases, with 13 bases spanning the gap. CDR3 loop: CARSRGLNTEAFF. The CDR3 DNA follows: TGTGCCCGATCCAGAGGGCTGAACACTGAAGCTTTCTTT.

The genes are TRBV27 and TRBJ1-4; TRBD1 aligns across 8 bases. Germline V CDR1 and CDR2: MNHEY, SMNVEV (reference sequence). Unmatched junction bases numbered 8, after V lost 5 bases and J lost 0 bases. CDR3 length equals 17 residues. The CDR3 DNA reads TGTGCCAGCAGTAACCGACAGGGGATTGCAACTAATGAAAAACTGTTTTTT. Translation gives CASSNRQGIATNEKLFF.

The chain has TRBV7-9 and TRBJ2-3, with TRBD2 matching over 10 bases. Germline V gives CDR1 SEHNR, CDR2 FQNEAQ (reference sequence). The CDR3 has 15 residues. Unmatched junction bases numbered 6, after V lost 5 bases and J lost 4 bases. In DNA, the CDR3 is TGTGCCAGCAGCCGGGGGACTAGCGCTGCAGATACGCAGTATTTT. The encoded protein is CASSRGTSAADTQYF.

This clone was seen a few times. The chain couples TRBV28 to TRBJ1-2; D possibly corresponds to TRBD1 (6 bases). The CDR3 length is 13 residues. Germline lookup yields CDR1 MDHEN and CDR2 SYDVKM. Trimming removed 7 bases from V and 4 bases from J, with 13 bases in between. CDR3 in amino acids: CASNRGGGYGYTF. The DNA for the CDR3 is TGTGCCAGCAACCGAGGGGGAGGCTATGGCTACACCTTC.

CDR3 in amino acids: CASSVDRGRLNTEAFF. DNA for the CDR3: TGTGCCAGCAGCGTAGACCGGGGAAGGCTGAACACTGAAGCTTTCTTT. This sequence joins TRBV9 and TRBJ1-1; D is ambiguous. V was pared by 0 bases and J by 0 bases, with 12 bases between. Per germline, CDR1 SGDLS and CDR2 YYNGEE. The CDR3 consists of 16 residues.

This chain joins TRBV6-5 and TRBJ1-6; no definite D call. Germline V CDR1 and CDR2: MNHEY, SVGAGI. This CDR3 is 14 amino acids long. Trimming removed 7 bases from V and 0 bases from J, with 7 bases in between. Written as DNA, the CDR3 is TGTGCCAGCACACCTAGCTCCTATAATTCACCCCTCCACTTT. Protein: CASTPSSYNSPLHF.

The chain is built from TRBV29-1 and TRBJ2-4; D gene unclear. This CDR3 is 14 amino acids long. CDR1 is SQVTM, CDR2 ANQGSEA, per germline. Between the trimmed V and J ends, which lost 8 bases and 3 bases, there was a span of 17 bases. Here the CDR3 DNA reads TGCAGCCCCGTTCCCAGGAGAGGCAAAAACATTCAGTACTTC. Amino acids: CSPVPRRGKNIQYF.

The rearrangement uses TRBV9 and TRBJ2-3; D not certain. The CDR3 runs 14 residues. Germline V gene data show CDR1 as SGDLS and CDR2 as YYNGEE. Trimming shortened V by 0 bases and J by 2 bases, and 7 bases separated the two germline ends. CDR3 loop: CASSVVGTTDTQYF. For the CDR3, the DNA is TGTGCCAGCAGCGTAGTAGGTACCACAGATACGCAGTATTTT.